Listed here is a single TCR beta chain. These data come from a study of blood T cell repertoires in COVID-19. Study summary: The origin of the acute and convalescent COVID-19 samples was the United States, Italy and Spain. Sources were T cells, B-cell-depleted T cells, or PBMCs; the material itself was cDNA or gDNA.

Original methodology: Cell counts per sample came from amplifying reference gene primers. Using immunoSEQ multiplex PCR, the repertoire was profiled, and TCRdb retains in-frame clones only, with some absent. V and J calls plus clone size are reproduced from that table; the DNA served to infer D and trimming. The repertoire consists of 170,000 or so clones, with roughly 90% occurring once and the leading ten covering 0.5% to 0.65%. Germline assignment: CDR1 SEHNR and CDR2 FQNEAQ (reference sequence). V lost 5 bases to trimming and J lost 0 bases, with 11 bases between them. CDR3 length: 14 residues. This TCR was sampled from a man aged 45-60 years with acute or convalescent COVID-19. Sequenced material: peripheral blood. The chain has TRBV7-9 and TRBJ2-7, with TRBD1 as a possible D gene (6 bases). Here the CDR3 reads CASSVAGASYEQYF. The CDR3 bases are TGTGCCAGCAGCGTCGCAGGGGCCTCCTACGAGCAGTACTTC.